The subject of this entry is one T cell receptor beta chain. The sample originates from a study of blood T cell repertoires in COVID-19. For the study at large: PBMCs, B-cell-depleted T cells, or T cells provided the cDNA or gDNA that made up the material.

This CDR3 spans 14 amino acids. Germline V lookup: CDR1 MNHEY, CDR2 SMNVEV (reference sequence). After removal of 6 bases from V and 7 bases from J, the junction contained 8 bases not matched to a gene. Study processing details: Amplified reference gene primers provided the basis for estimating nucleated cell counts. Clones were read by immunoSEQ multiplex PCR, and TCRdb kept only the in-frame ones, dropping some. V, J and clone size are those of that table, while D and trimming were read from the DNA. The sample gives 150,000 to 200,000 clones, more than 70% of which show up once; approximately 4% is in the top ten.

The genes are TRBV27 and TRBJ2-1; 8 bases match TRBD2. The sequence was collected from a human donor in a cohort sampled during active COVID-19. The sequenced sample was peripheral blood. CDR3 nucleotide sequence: TGTGCCAGCAGCGCCTCGGGAGGGAGGAATGAGCAGTTCTTC. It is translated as CASSASGGRNEQFF.